This TCR beta chain is drawn from a study of neurological immune-mediated disorders (dated by TCRdb to between 2019 and 2020). Some background on the complete study: Peripheral blood TCR-beta repertoires from HTLV-I-associated myelopathy (HAM/TSP) patients, multiple sclerosis patients and healthy controls were compared by UMI-based sequencing. The cohort was made up of 68 subjects, consisting of 14 HAM/TSP patients, 34 multiple sclerosis patients and 20 healthy controls. The approximately 110 TCR-beta libraries included longitudinal samples, technical triplicates and paired sorted CD4+ and CD8+ T-cell subsets alongside PBMC samples. Here is what the overall study found, with its caveats: No identical CDR3 amino acid sequences were found to be shared among expanded clones across subjects, suggesting that TCR-beta repertoires were private in all groups. TCR clonal expansion was highest in HAM/TSP patients and lowest in MS patients, with MS patients falling below even healthy controls.

This clonotype appeared many times. The antigen it recognizes is unknown. Base quality data are lacking; no much larger clone is found one base away. The healthy controls were volunteers from blood banks in Maryland, USA. For sorted-subset TCR libraries, 1 million sorted CD4+ or CD8+ T cells were used. Peripheral blood was subjected to Ficoll-Hypaque density gradient centrifugation to isolate PBMCs, which were then cryopreserved in liquid nitrogen. The study also sequenced paired sorted CD4+ and CD8+ subsets from healthy controls, HAM/TSP patients and MS patients. Its CDR3 holds 15 amino acids, cysteine through phenylalanine. The kept DNA is CDR3 alone, 45 bases in frame from the first base. Reading the germline V gene gives CDR1 SGHDT and CDR2 YYEEEE. V is clipped by 2 bases and J by 1 base, and the sequence between their germline boundaries is 9 bases long. cDNA synthesis used template-switch 5'RACE with a primer carrying a 10-nucleotide random unique molecular identifier tagging each TCR transcript. Every sequencing run yielded over 160 million TCR-beta sequences covering 15-18 subjects. Total RNA was extracted with the RNeasy kit. TCR-beta VDJ regions were amplified with primers for the TCR constant region and the 5'RACE anchor, using the KAPA Real-time Library Amplification kit. Sample indexes and Illumina adaptors were added in a first PCR, and a second PCR then increased library yield. After Ampure bead purification, the roughly 650 bp TCR product was size-selected on a 2% E-gel SizeSelection system. Before pooling, libraries had their quality checked on a Bioanalyzer, their concentration measured with Qubit, and their quantity determined with the Kapa Library Quantification kit. Libraries were sequenced paired-end 2 x 150 bp on an Illumina HiSeq 2500. To increase sequence diversity, about 23-30% phiX was spiked into each library pool. Turning to the authors' computational methods: Quality-filtered reads were processed with the UMI-based MiGEC pipeline, and over 90% of raw TCR sequences were removed by the MiGEC pipeline during error correction. VDJ genes were aligned to IMGT germline references, and clonotypes were defined by unique CDR3 amino acid sequence plus V-J genes. Clonal expansion, Shannon diversity, and CDR3 relatedness (CalcPairwiseDistances, ClusterSamples) were evaluated with VDJtools, and phylogenetic trees were built with CLCbio workbench. A clone was classed as expanded if it had 8 or more unique UMIs, a cutoff based on coefficient-of-variation modelling across technical triplicates. TCRdb reprocessing: public reads trimmed at Q25 with fastp, clones called with MiXCR, in-frame beta chains kept. Entries that share a CDR3 protein sequence are merged under the most common genes and DNA. These V and J calls originate from TCRdb's pipeline instead of the authors' own analysis. This sample lists more than 35,000 distinct CDR3 sequences; about 6% were detected once. The ten largest account for about 0.57% of the sample.

Sequenced input: CD4+ T cells from blood. In this chain, TRBV5-6 is recombined with TRBJ2-2, with a tentative D gene TRBD1 over 5 matching bases. This receptor was taken from a woman aged 40 to 55 in good health. The CDR3 is CASSFLTENTGELFF. The DNA is TGTGCCAGCAGCTTCCTGACAGAGAACACCGGGGAGCTGTTTTTT.